The 22 T cell receptor beta chains presented below share a single source sample, sequenced in a study of blood T cell repertoires in COVID-19. Assay used: immunoSEQ multiplex PCR; TCRdb lists only in-frame clones, some missing. The top ten hold 1.5% to 2.5% of the sample, which has approximately 360,000 clones, 80% to 90% seen once. Sequences were obtained from PBMCs or T cells enriched from blood (not recorded which). These receptors originate from a man aged 35-49 years in a cohort exposed to, infected with or recovered from COVID-19 (not recorded which).

The chain employs TRBV24-1 and TRBJ2-5; 8 positions agree with TRBD1. The V and J ends lost 4 bases and 4 bases, in that order; junction bases with no gene match: 7. This CDR3 region has 15 residues. The germline gives CDR1 KGHDR, CDR2 SFDVKD. CDR3 residues: CATSELQGARETQYF. CDR3 coding DNA: TGTGCCACCAGTGAACTGCAGGGGGCGCGAGAGACCCAGTACTTC.

This chain connects TRBV6-5 to TRBJ2-7, with TRBD1 matching over 10 bases. V lost 0 bases and J lost 5; bases outside the gene matches: 1. The CDR3 has 14 amino acids. Germline V gives CDR1 MNHEY, CDR2 SVGAGI. The CDR3 here is CASSYSGQGDEQYF. CDR3 DNA: TGTGCCAGCAGTTACTCAGGACAGGGGGACGAGCAGTACTTC.

This clone has just a few counts. The chain recombines TRBV3-1 (or the pseudogene TRBV3-2) with TRBJ2-2; unclear D gene. Germline-derived CDR1 and CDR2 are LGHDT and YNNKEL (reference sequence). V shed 8 bases and J shed 2 bases, with 12 bases lying between them. The CDR3 covers 14 residues. The CDR3 nucleotides are TGTGCCAGCCGTGACATCTACAACACCGGGGAGCTGTTTTTT. Its translation: CASRDIYNTGELFF.

This chain uses TRBV7-2 with TRBJ2-7; a possible D gene is TRBD2 (6 bases). The germline gives CDR1 SGHTA, CDR2 FQGNSA. CDR3 size: 14 residues. Trimming pared 5 bases from V and 3 bases from J, leaving 14 bases between. The CDR3 reads CASSRVGGFYEQYF. CDR3 sequence (DNA): TGTGCCAGCAGCCGCGTCGGAGGGTTCTACGAGCAGTACTTC.

V is TRBV5-1 and J is TRBJ1-6; D is possibly TRBD1 (5 bases). The CDR3 length is 15 residues. Trimming pared 2 bases from V and 6 bases from J, leaving 12 bases between. In germline, CDR1 is SGHRS, CDR2 YFSETQ. The CDR3 sequence: CASSFQGDLNSPLHF. CDR3 coding DNA: TGCGCCAGCAGCTTTCAAGGGGATCTTAATTCACCCCTCCACTTT. Full variable domain (missing parts from reference TRBV5-1 and TRBJ1-6): KAGVTQTPRYLIKTRGQQVTLSCSPISGHRSVSWYQQTPGQGLQFLFEYFSETQRNKGNFPGRFSGRQFSNSRSEMNVSTLELGDSALYLCASSFQGDLNSPLHFGNGTRLTVT.

J is TRBJ2-1 and V is TRBV2; TRBD2 aligns across 12 bases. The length of the CDR3 is 18 residues. V gave up 6 bases and J gave up 0 bases; unmatched junction bases: 9. CDR1 is SNHLY, CDR2 FYNNEI, per germline. The CDR3 DNA sequence: TGTGCCAGCAGGGGGCCTAGCGGGAGGGGAAGCTCCTACAATGAGCAGTTCTTC. This codes for CASRGPSGRGSSYNEQFF.

This chain joins TRBV6-5 and TRBJ2-1, with D perhaps matching TRBD2 (6 bases). This CDR3 is built from 11 residues. Germline assignment: CDR1 MNHEY and CDR2 SVGAGI. Trimming pared 6 bases from V and 9 bases from J, leaving 9 bases between. The DNA for the CDR3 is TGTGCCAGCAGGGGGGGTGTTGAGCAGTTCTTC. Translation: CASRGGVEQFF.

The DNA of the CDR3 is TGTGCCAGCAGCTTTGGGAGCTCGAATGAGCAGTTCTTC. Its translation: CASSFGSSNEQFF. The rearrangement uses TRBV5-6 and TRBJ2-1; D perhaps matches TRBD2 (5 bases). Trimming pared 2 bases from V and 7 bases from J, leaving 10 bases between. CDR3 length equals 13 residues. Germline values: CDR1 SGHDT, CDR2 YYEEEE.

This chain uses TRBV9 with TRBJ2-1; 8 nucleotides match TRBD2. Trimming took 2 bases from V and 7 from J; bases not matched to a gene: 8. CDR3 length equals 15 residues. Germline CDR1 is SGDLS and CDR2 is YYNGEE. CDR3 in amino acids: CASSVGLEELNEQFF. CDR3 sequence (DNA): TGTGCCAGCAGCGTGGGACTAGAGGAGTTGAATGAGCAGTTCTTC.

The chain is built from TRBV18 and TRBJ2-5; D perhaps matches TRBD2 (6 bases). The CDR3 is 14 amino acids. CDR1 KGHSH and CDR2 LQKENI come from the germline V gene. V lost 3 bases and J 2 bases, leaving 10 bases between the germline ends. CDR3 in DNA: TGTGCCAGCTCACCTGGACTACTTCAAGAGACCCAGTACTTC. This sequence encodes CASSPGLLQETQYF. Based on the CDR3 plus reference TRBV18 and TRBJ2-5, the full variable domain is NAGVMQNPRHLVRRRGQEARLRCSPMKGHSHVYWYRQLPEEGLKFMVYLQKENIIDESGMPKERFSAEFPKEGPSILRIQQVVRGDSAAYFCASSPGLLQETQYFGPGTRLLVL.

This sequence joins TRBV3-1 (or the pseudogene TRBV3-2) and TRBJ2-1; 8 nucleotides line up with TRBD2. Germline V CDR1 and CDR2: LGHDT, YNNKEL (reference sequence). The junction had 19 bases not matched to a gene; V was cut back by 4 bases and J by 8 bases. The CDR3 loop spans 18 amino acids. This chain's CDR3 is CASSRIPVELADGDEQFF. The CDR3, as DNA: TGTGCCAGCAGCCGAATTCCGGTCGAACTAGCGGATGGGGATGAGCAGTTCTTC.

This chain connects TRBV3-1 (or the pseudogene TRBV3-2) to TRBJ1-2, with 10 bases aligning to TRBD1. After removal of 4 bases from V and 7 bases from J, the junction contained 3 bases not matched to a gene. The CDR3 sequence is 13 residues long. Germline loops: CDR1 LGHDT, CDR2 YNNKEL (reference sequence). For the CDR3, the DNA is TGTGCCAGCAGCCGACAGGGGGCGGGTGGCTACACCTTC. This sequence encodes CASSRQGAGGYTF.

J is TRBJ1-4 and V is TRBV28; 8 nucleotides align to TRBD1. J lost 8 bases, V lost 7 bases, and 12 bases had no gene match. This CDR3 contains 15 residues. The germline V gene has CDR1 MDHEN and CDR2 SYDVKM. CDR3 DNA sequence: TGTGCCAGCAATATATCAGGGGGCAGAGGGGAAAAACTGTTTTTT. Translation: CASNISGGRGEKLFF.

The chain employs TRBV6-1 and TRBJ2-2, with TRBD1 matching over 7 bases. This CDR3 has 15 amino acids. Germline V lookup: CDR1 MNHNS, CDR2 SASEGT. Germline trimming cut 2 bases from V and 5 bases from J; bases unmatched to any gene: 5. The DNA for the CDR3 is TGTGCCAGCAGTGAATTACAGGGGTCAACCGGGGAGCTGTTTTTT. Residues: CASSELQGSTGELFF.

V is TRBV18 and J is TRBJ2-2, with TRBD2 matching 12 bases. From germline, CDR1 is KGHSH and CDR2 LQKENI. This CDR3 comprises 16 residues. The J segment lost 6 bases and the V segment lost 2 bases, leaving 4 bases of the junction unmatched. CDR3 sequence reads: CASSPVGLAGPGELFF. The CDR3, as DNA: TGTGCCAGCTCACCAGTCGGACTAGCGGGACCCGGGGAGCTGTTTTTT.

The chain couples TRBV7-9 to TRBJ2-1, with 9 positions matching TRBD1. The CDR3 consists of 16 residues. Per germline, CDR1 SEHNR and CDR2 FQNEAQ (reference sequence). With V trimmed by 1 base and J by 7 bases, 8 bases remained unmatched. DNA for the CDR3: TGTGCCAGCAGCTTAGAGTCGGGACAGGGTGGTAATGAGCAGTTCTTC. It codes for CASSLESGQGGNEQFF.

The V gene is TRBV11-3, the J gene TRBJ2-3; TRBD1 matches at 7 bases. Unmatched junction bases numbered 10, after V lost 5 bases and J lost 2 bases. Germline V gene sequence: CDR1 SGHNT, CDR2 YENEEA. The CDR3 length is 16 residues. The CDR3 nucleotides are TGTGCCAGCAGCCCCGGGAAACAGGGGTACACAGATACGCAGTATTTT. This encodes CASSPGKQGYTDTQYF.

This chain's CDR3 is CASSLATGVSSPLHF. DNA of the CDR3: TGCGCCAGCAGCTTGGCGACAGGGGTTTCTTCACCCCTCCACTTT. The rearrangement links TRBV5-1 to TRBJ1-6; 8 bases are a match to TRBD1. The germline V gene encodes CDR1 SGHRS and CDR2 YFSETQ. CDR3 length: 15 amino acids. V was clipped by 0 bases and J by 9 bases; unmatched bases: 5.

The V call is TRBV20-1, the J call TRBJ1-4; D call uncertain. This CDR3 spans 13 amino acids. V was trimmed by 3 bases and J by 4 bases, leaving 9 bases between them. Germline V gene lookup returns CDR1 DFQATT and CDR2 SNEGSKA (reference sequence). CDR3 in amino acids: CSASAVLNEKLFF. In DNA form, the CDR3 reads TGCAGTGCTAGTGCGGTACTTAATGAAAAACTGTTTTTT.

The V call is TRBV19, the J call TRBJ2-6; D perhaps matches TRBD1 (5 bases). The CDR3 spans 16 residues. Germline V gene sequence: CDR1 LNHDA, CDR2 SQIVND (reference sequence). V was trimmed by 6 bases and J by 0 bases, leaving 12 bases between them. The CDR3, as DNA: TGTGCCAGTAGCAGAATACAGGCCTCTGGGGCCAACGTCCTGACTTTC. Residues: CASSRIQASGANVLTF.

This rearrangement joins TRBV3-1 (or the pseudogene TRBV3-2) to TRBJ1-2, with 9 bases aligning to TRBD1. Losses at the gene ends were 3 bases for V and 6 bases for J; bases not matched to a gene: 5. Germline V CDR1 and CDR2: LGHDT, YNNKEL (reference sequence). The CDR3 consists of 14 residues. The CDR3 nucleotides read TGTGCCAGCAGCCATGCACAGGGGGCGGATGGCTACACCTTC. Its translation: CASSHAQGADGYTF.

The chain joins TRBV5-4 to TRBJ2-7; D is uncertain. The V gene's germline CDR1 is SGHNT and CDR2 YYREEE (reference sequence). V was shortened by 7 bases and J by 2 bases, with 16 bases between the two germline ends. This CDR3 has 14 residues. CDR3 sequence: CASLSQASPYEQYF. CDR3 nucleotides: TGTGCCAGCCTCTCTCAGGCGAGCCCCTACGAGCAGTACTTC.